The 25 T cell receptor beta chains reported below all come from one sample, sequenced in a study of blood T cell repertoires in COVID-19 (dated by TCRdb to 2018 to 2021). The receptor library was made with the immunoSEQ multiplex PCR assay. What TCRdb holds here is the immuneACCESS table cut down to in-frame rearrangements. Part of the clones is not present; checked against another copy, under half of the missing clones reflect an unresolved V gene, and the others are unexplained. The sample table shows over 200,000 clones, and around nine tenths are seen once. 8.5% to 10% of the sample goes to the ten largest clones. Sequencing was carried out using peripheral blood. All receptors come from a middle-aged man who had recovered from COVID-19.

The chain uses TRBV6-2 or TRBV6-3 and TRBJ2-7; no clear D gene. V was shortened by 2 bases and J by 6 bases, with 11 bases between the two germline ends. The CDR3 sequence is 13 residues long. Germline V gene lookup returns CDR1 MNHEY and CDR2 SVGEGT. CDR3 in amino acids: CASSYALVSEQYF. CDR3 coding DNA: TGTGCCAGCAGTTACGCCCTAGTTAGCGAGCAGTACTTC.

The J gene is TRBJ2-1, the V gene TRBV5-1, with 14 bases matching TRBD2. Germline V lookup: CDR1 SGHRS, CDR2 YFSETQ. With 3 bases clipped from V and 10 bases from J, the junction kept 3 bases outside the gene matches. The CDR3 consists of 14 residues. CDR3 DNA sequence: TGCGCCAGCAGCTACGGACTAGCGGGGGGCGAGCAGTTCTTC. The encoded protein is CASSYGLAGGEQFF.

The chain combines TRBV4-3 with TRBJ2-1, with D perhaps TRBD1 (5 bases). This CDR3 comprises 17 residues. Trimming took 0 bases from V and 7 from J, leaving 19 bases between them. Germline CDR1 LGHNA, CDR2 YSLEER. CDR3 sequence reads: CASSQDWAGLIQNEQFF. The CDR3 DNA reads TGCGCCAGCAGCCAAGATTGGGCAGGGCTGATACAGAATGAGCAGTTCTTC.

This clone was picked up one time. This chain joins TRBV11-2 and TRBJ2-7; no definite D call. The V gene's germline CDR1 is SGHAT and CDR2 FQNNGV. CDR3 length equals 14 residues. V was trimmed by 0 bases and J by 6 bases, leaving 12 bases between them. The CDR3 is CASSLDLLSVEQYF. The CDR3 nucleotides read TGTGCCAGCAGCTTAGATCTGCTGAGCGTCGAGCAGTACTTC.

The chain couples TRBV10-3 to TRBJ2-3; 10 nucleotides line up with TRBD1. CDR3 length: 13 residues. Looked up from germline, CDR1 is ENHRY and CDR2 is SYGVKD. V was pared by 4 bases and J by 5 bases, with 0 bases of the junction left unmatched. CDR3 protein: CAISGTGGDTQYF. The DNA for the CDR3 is TGTGCCATCAGTGGGACAGGGGGAGATACGCAGTATTTT.

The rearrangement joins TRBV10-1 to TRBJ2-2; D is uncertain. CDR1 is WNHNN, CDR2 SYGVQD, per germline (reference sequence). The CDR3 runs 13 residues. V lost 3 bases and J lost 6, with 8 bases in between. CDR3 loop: CASSDPIAGELFF. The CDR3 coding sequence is TGCGCCAGCAGTGATCCCATAGCCGGGGAGCTGTTTTTT.

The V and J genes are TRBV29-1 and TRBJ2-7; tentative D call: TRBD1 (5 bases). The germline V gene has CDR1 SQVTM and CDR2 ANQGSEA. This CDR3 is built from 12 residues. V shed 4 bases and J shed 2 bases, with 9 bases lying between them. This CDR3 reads CSVAVTAYEQYF. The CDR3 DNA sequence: TGCAGCGTTGCGGTGACAGCCTACGAGCAGTACTTC.

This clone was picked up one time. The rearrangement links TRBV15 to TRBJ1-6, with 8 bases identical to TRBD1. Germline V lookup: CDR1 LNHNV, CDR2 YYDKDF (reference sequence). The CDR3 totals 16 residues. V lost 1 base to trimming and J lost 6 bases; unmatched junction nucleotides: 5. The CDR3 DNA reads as TGTGCCACCAGCAGAGCCCAGGGGGCGCGTAATTCACCCCTCCACTTT. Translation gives CATSRAQGARNSPLHF.

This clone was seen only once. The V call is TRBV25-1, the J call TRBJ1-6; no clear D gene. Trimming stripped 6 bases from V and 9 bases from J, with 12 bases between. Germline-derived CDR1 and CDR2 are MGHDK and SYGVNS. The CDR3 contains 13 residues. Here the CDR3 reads CASRFHLPSPLHF. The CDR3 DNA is TGTGCCAGCAGATTTCATCTACCTTCACCCCTCCACTTT. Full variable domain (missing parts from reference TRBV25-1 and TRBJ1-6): EADIYQTPRYLVIGTGKKITLECSQTMGHDKMYWYQQDPGMELHLIHYSYGVNSTEKGDLSSESTVSRIRTEHFPLTLESARPSHTSQYLCASRFHLPSPLHFGNGTRLTVT.

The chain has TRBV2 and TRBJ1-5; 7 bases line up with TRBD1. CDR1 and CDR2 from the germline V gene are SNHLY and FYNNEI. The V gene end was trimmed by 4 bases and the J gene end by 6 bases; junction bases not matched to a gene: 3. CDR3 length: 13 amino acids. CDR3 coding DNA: TGTGCCAGCAGTGCACAGGGGTTTCAGCCCCAGCATTTT. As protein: CASSAQGFQPQHF.

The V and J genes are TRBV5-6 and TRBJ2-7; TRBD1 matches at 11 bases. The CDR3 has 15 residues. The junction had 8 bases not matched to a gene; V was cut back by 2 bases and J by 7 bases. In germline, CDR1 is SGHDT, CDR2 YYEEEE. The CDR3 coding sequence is TGTGCCAGCAGCTTATATGGACAGGGGGCGTGGGAGCAGTACTTC. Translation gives CASSLYGQGAWEQYF. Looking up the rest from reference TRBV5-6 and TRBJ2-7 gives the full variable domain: DAGVTQSPTHLIKTRGQQVTLRCSPKSGHDTVSWYQQALGQGPQFIFQYYEEEERQRGNFPDRFSGHQFPNYSSELNVNALLLGDSALYLCASSLYGQGAWEQYFGPGTRLTVT.

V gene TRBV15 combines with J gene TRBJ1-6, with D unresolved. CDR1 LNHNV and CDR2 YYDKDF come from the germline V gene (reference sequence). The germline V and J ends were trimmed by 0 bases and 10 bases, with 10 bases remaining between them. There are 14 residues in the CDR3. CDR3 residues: CATSRDSAGSPLHF. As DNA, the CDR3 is TGTGCCACCAGCAGAGATTCGGCAGGATCACCCCTCCACTTT.

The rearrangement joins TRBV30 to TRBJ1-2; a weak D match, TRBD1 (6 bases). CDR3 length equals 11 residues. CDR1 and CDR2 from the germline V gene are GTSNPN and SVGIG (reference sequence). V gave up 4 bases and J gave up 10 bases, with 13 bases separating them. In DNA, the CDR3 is TGTGCCTGGACAACAGGGCTGGCCTACACCTTC. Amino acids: CAWTTGLAYTF.

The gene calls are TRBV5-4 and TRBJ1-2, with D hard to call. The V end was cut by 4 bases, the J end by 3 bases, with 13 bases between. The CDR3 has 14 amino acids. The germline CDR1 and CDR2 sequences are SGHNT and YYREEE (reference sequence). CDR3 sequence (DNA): TGTGCCAGCAGCGCGTCCCCGCCTGACTATGGCTACACCTTC. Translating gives CASSASPPDYGYTF.

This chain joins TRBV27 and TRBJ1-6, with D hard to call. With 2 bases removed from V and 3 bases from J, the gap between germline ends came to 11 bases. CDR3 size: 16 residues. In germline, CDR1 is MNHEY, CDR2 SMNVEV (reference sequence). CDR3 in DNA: TGTGCCAGCAGTTTACGCGGGATTCGCTATAATTCACCCCTCCACTTT. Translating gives CASSLRGIRYNSPLHF.

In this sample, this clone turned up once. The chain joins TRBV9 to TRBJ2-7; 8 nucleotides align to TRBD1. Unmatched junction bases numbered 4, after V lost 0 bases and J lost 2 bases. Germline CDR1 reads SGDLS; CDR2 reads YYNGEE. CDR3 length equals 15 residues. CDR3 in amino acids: CASSVGGQAAYEQYF. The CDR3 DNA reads TGTGCCAGCAGCGTAGGGGGACAGGCTGCCTACGAGCAGTACTTC.

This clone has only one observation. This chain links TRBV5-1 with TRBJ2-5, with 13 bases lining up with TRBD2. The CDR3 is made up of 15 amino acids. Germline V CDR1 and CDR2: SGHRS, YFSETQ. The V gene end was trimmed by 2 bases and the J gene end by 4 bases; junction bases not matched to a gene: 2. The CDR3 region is CASSLGTSGIETQYF. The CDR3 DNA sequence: TGCGCCAGCAGCTTAGGGACTAGCGGGATAGAGACCCAGTACTTC.

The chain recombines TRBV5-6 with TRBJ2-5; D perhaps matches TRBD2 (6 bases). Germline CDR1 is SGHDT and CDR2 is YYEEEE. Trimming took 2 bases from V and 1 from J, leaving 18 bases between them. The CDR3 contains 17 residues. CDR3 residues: CASSFRSSGPSQETQYF. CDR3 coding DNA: TGTGCCAGCAGCTTTAGGAGTAGCGGACCTTCCCAAGAGACCCAGTACTTC.

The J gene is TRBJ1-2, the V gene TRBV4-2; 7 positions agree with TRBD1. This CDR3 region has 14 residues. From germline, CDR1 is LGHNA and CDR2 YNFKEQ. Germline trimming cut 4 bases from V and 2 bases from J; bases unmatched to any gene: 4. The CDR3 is CASSPRQGNYGYTF. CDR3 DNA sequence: TGTGCCAGCAGCCCCAGACAGGGAAACTATGGCTACACCTTC.

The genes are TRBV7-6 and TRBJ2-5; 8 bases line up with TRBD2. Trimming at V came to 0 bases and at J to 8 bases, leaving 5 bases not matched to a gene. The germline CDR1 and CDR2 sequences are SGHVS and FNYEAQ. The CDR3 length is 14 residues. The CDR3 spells CASSLARGASTQYF. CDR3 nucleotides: TGTGCCAGCAGCTTAGCGCGGGGGGCCAGTACCCAGTACTTC.

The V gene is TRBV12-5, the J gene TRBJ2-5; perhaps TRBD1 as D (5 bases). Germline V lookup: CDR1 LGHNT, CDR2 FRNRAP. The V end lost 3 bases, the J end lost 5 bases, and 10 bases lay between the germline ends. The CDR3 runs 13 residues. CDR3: CASGLDSEETQYF. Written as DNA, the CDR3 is TGTGCTAGTGGTTTAGACAGCGAGGAGACCCAGTACTTC.

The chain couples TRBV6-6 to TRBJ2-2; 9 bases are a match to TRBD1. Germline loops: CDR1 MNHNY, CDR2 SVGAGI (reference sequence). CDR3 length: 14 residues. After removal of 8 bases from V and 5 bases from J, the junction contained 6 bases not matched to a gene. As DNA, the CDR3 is TGTGCCAGCCTACAGGGGGCTGAAACCGGGGAGCTGTTTTTT. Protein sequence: CASLQGAETGELFF.

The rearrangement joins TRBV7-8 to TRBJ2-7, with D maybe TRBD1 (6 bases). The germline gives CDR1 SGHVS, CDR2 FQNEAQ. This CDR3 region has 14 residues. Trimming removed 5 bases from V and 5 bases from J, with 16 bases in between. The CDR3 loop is CASSTKPRGHEQYF. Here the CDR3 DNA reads TGTGCCAGCAGCACAAAGCCCAGGGGCCACGAGCAGTACTTC.

CDR3 region: CASSLAPPGQPSYEQYF. CDR3 coding DNA: TGTGCCAGCAGCTTGGCCCCGCCGGGACAGCCCTCCTACGAGCAGTACTTC. The rearrangement links TRBV7-6 to TRBJ2-7, with 7 nucleotides matching TRBD1. Trimming at V came to 3 bases and at J to 0 bases, leaving 11 bases not matched to a gene. The germline CDR1 and CDR2 sequences are SGHVS and FNYEAQ. The CDR3 contains 17 residues.

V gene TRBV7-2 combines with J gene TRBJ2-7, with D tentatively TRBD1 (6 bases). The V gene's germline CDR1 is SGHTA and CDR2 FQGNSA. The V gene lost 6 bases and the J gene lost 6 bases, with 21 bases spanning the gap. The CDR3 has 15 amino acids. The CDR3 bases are TGTGCCAGCAGTAGAACAGGGACGGAGCTCGGCGAGCAGTACTTC. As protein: CASSRTGTELGEQYF.